A selection of T cell receptor beta chains follows, all from one sample in a study of identical twins. TCRdb passed the 5' RACE reads through MiXCR, listing each CDR3 protein once. The sample has fewer than 900,000 distinct CDR3 sequences; 15% to 20% are singletons. The data were also submitted as part of a second study, on T cells expressing NK-cell markers.

Material: PBMCs. The receptors come from a young woman in good health. The CDR3 runs from the conserved cysteine through the conserved F or W. Fields, in order: D gene, V gene, clone size, J gene, CDR3 DNA, CDR3 protein. The D gene is left open where the match is weak. Part of the rows lack a size; the others show once, few, many or a class for expanded clones.

D: NA
V: TRBV5-1
size: few
J: TRBJ2-1
DNA: TGCGCCAGCAGCTTGGCCGTAACAGTCATGGACAATGAGCAGTTCTTC
CDR3: CASSLAVTVMDNEQFF

D: NA
V: TRBV20-1
size: NA
J: TRBJ2-3
DNA: TGCAGTGCTAGAGGGGACACTGTAGTTAGGGATACGCAGTATTTT
CDR3: CSARGDTVVRDTQYF

D: TRBD2
V: TRBV6-1
size: few
J: TRBJ2-7
DNA: TGTGCCTCTCGCGAGAGCGGGGCCTACGAGCAGTACTTC
CDR3: CASRESGAYEQYF

D: NA
V: TRBV20-1
size: few
J: TRBJ2-1
DNA: TGCAGTGCTAGAGATACCGGCGGGCGTTGCTTCTTC
CDR3: CSARDTGGRCFF

D: TRBD2
V: TRBV5-1
size: NA
J: TRBJ2-1
DNA: TGCGCCAGCAGTACTAGCGGGGGTTTCAATGAGCAGTTCTTC
CDR3: CASSTSGGFNEQFF

D: NA
V: TRBV5-1
size: many
J: TRBJ2-5
DNA: TGCGCCAGCAGCTTCGGGGGGCCTTACCAAGAGACCCAGTACTTC
CDR3: CASSFGGPYQETQYF

D: NA
V: TRBV12-3/TRBV12-4
size: NA
J: TRBJ1-6
DNA: TGTGCCAGCAGTCATCGGACAGCCCTTACGCTCCACTTT
CDR3: CASSHRTALTLHF

D: TRBD2
V: TRBV29-1
size: NA
J: TRBJ2-1
DNA: TGCAGCGCCGAGCTTCTAGCGGGAGGGAGGAATGAGCAGTTCTTC
CDR3: CSAELLAGGRNEQFF

D: NA
V: TRBV2
size: many
J: TRBJ2-5
DNA: TGTGCCAGCAGTGCGGAATCTGGTCAGACCCAGTACTTC
CDR3: CASSAESGQTQYF

D: NA
V: TRBV4-3
size: NA
J: TRBJ1-4
DNA: TGCGCCAGCAGCCCCTCGGTCACGGGGGAAAAACTGTTTTTT
CDR3: CASSPSVTGEKLFF

D: NA
V: TRBV6-5
size: few
J: TRBJ2-5
DNA: TGTGCCAGCAGTTACTCGACCGGTCTGGGGGAGACCCAGTACTTC
CDR3: CASSYSTGLGETQYF

D: NA
V: TRBV9
size: NA
J: TRBJ1-1
DNA: TGTGCCAGCAGCATCCGGGCCCAGGGAATGAACACTGAAGCTTTCTTT
CDR3: CASSIRAQGMNTEAFF

D: NA
V: TRBV11-1
size: few
J: TRBJ2-6
DNA: TGTGCCAGCAGCTTACTTCGACGTGGGCTCTCTGGGGCCAACGTCCTGACTTTC
CDR3: CASSLLRRGLSGANVLTF

D: TRBD2
V: TRBV7-2
size: few
J: TRBJ2-5
DNA: TGTGCCAGCAGCTTAGCGCCGTTAGCGGGGGGGCCTAGGGAGACCCAGTACTTC
CDR3: CASSLAPLAGGPRETQYF

D: TRBD2
V: TRBV20-1
size: NA
J: TRBJ2-7
DNA: TGCAGTGCGCGACTTAGCGGGGGGGCCTCCTACGAGCAGTACTTC
CDR3: CSARLSGGASYEQYF

D: TRBD1
V: TRBV15
size: few
J: TRBJ1-6
DNA: TGTGCCACCAGCAGAAACAGGGGAGGAACCTATAATTCACCCCTCCACTTT
CDR3: CATSRNRGGTYNSPLHF

D: NA
V: TRBV7-8
size: NA
J: TRBJ1-3
DNA: TGTGCCAGCAGCTCTCAGGGGAAGGTAGCTGGAAACACCATATATTTT
CDR3: CASSSQGKVAGNTIYF

D: NA
V: TRBV5-1
size: few
J: TRBJ2-2
DNA: TGCGCCAGCAGCACCAACCCGCTAGGCCTTAGCACCACCGGGGAGCTGTTTTTT
CDR3: CASSTNPLGLSTTGELFF